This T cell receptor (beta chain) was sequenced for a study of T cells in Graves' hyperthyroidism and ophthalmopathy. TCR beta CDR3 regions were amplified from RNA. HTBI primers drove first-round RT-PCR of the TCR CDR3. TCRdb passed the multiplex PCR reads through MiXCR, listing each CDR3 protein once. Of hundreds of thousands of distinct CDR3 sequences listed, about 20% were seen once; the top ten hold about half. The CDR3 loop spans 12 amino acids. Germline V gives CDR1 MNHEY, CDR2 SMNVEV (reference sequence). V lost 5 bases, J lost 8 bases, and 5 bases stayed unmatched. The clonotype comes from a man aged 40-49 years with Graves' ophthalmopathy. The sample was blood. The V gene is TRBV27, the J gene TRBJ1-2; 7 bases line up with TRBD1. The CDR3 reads CASSNRGRGYTF. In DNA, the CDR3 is TGTGCCAGCAGTAACAGGGGTAGAGGCTACACCTTC.